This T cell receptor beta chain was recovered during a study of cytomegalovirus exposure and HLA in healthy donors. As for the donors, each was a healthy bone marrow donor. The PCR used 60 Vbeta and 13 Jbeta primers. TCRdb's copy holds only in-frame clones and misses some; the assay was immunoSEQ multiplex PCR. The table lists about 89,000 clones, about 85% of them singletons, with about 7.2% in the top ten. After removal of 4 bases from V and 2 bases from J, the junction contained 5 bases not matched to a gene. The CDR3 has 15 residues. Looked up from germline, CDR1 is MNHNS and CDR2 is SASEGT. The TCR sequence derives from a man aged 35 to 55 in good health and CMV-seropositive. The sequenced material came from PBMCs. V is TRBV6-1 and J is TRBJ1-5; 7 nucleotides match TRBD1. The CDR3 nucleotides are TGTGCCAGCAGTGGACAGGGTAAAGGCAATCAGCCCCAGCATTTT. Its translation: CASSGQGKGNQPQHF.